This T cell receptor beta chain was found in a study of T cell clusters in autoimmune cytopenias. TRB was amplified by touch-down multiplex PCR, primer pools A and B combined. From its re-call of the multiplex PCR reads, TCRdb lists each CDR3 protein once, without DNA. Its table lists around 600 distinct CDR3 sequences. Tens of thousands of genome equivalents of blood DNA were amplified for TRB. Germline assignment: CDR1 DFQATT and CDR2 SNEGSKA (reference sequence). The CDR3 extends over 15 amino acids. These data were likewise used in another study, on T cell repertoires in aging, cancer and after chemotherapy. That paper notes: The whole study produced a dataset of millions of TCR reads. In healthy donors, age-related TCR diversity loss mainly reflected lost richness.

The clonotype was recovered from a human donor with chronic lymphocytic leukemia. Sequencing used peripheral blood. The chain combines TRBV20-1 with TRBJ2-1; the D gene TCRdb calls, TRBD1, cannot be checked with no DNA. CDR3 protein: CSASPGGRTWNEQFF.